A single TCR beta chain is shown here with its context. Its antigen is as yet unknown. The sequenced fragment ends 3 residues before the CDR3 boundary, so the rest is inferred from the germline J gene. Clones were read by immunoSEQ multiplex PCR, and TCRdb kept only the in-frame ones, dropping some. Here the sample table reports some 39,000 clones. Per germline, CDR1 DFQATT and CDR2 SNEGSKA (reference sequence). CDR3 size: 15 residues. After removal of 5 bases from V and 5 bases from J, the junction contained 8 bases not matched to a gene. The data are from a study of T cells in women clearing cervical HPV infection. Study-wide results and caveats: Controls had more TRBV6-7 (approximately 0.16%) than cases (roughly 0.11%).

The J gene is TRBJ1-4, the V gene TRBV20-1; 10 bases are a match to TRBD1. Sequences were obtained from blood buffy coat. The TCR comes from a woman aged 18 to 75 with a cervical HPV16 infection that either progressed to CIN3+ or cleared (not recorded which). CDR3 sequence: CSALPGTGANEKLFF. The sequenced part of the CDR3 DNA is TGCAGTGCTCTACCTGGGACAGGGGCGAATGAAAAA.